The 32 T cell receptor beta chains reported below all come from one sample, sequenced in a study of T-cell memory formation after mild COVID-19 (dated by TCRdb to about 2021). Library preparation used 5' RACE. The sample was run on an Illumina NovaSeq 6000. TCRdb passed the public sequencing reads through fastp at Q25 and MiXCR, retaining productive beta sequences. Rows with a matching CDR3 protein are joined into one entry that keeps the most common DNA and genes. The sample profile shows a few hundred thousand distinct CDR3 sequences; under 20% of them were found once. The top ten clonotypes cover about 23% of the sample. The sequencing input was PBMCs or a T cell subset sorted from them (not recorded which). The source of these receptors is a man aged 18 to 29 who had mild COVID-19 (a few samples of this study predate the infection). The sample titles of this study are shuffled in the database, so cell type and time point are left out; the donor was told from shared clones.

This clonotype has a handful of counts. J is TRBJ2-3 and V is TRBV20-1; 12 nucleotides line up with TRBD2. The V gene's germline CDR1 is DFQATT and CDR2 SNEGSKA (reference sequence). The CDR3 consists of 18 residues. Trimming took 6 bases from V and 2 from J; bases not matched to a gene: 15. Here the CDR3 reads CSATPSGGAGPHTDTQYF. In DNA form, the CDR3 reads TGCAGTGCAACACCTAGCGGGGGGGCCGGACCCCACACAGATACGCAGTATTTT.

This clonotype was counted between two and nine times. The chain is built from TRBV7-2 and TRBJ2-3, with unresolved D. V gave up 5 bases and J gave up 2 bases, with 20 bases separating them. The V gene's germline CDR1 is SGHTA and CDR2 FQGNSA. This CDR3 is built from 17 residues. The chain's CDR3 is CASSAPDPVFFTDTQYF. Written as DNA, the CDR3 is TGTGCCAGCAGCGCCCCGGACCCCGTTTTCTTCACAGATACGCAGTATTTT.

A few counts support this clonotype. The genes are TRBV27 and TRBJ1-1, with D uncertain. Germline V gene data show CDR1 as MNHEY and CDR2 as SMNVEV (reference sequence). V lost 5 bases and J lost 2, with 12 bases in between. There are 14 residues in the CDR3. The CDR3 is CASSTADGNTEAFF. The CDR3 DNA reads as TGTGCCAGCAGTACCGCGGACGGTAACACTGAAGCTTTCTTT.

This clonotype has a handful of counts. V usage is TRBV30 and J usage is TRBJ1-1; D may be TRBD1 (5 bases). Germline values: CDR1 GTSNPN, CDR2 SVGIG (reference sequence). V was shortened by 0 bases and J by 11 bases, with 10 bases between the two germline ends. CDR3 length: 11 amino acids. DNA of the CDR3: TGTGCCTGGAGTGTGCAGGGCCACGCTTTCTTT. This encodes CAWSVQGHAFF.

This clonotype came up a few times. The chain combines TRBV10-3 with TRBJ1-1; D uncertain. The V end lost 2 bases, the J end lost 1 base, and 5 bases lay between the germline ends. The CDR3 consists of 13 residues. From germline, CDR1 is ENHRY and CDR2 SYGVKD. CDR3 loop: CAISEKENTEAFF. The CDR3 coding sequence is TGTGCCATCAGTGAGAAAGAGAACACTGAAGCTTTCTTT.

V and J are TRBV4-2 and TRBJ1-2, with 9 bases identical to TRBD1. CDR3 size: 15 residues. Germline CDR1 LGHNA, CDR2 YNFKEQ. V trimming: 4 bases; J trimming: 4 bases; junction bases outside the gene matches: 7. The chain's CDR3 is CASSPGTGLGYGYTF. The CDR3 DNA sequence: TGTGCCAGCAGCCCCGGGACAGGGTTGGGCTATGGCTACACCTTC.

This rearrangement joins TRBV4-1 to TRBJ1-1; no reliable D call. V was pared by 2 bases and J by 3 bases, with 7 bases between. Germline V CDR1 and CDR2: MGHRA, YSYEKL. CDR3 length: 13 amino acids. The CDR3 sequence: CASSQLGHTEAFF. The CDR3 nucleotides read TGCGCCAGCAGCCAACTCGGGCACACTGAAGCTTTCTTT.

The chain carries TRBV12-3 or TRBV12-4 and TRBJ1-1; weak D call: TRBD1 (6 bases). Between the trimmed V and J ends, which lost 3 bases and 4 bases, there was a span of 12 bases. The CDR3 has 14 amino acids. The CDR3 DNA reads TGTGCCAGCAGTTTGTACAGGGTGGGCACTGAAGCTTTCTTT. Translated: CASSLYRVGTEAFF.

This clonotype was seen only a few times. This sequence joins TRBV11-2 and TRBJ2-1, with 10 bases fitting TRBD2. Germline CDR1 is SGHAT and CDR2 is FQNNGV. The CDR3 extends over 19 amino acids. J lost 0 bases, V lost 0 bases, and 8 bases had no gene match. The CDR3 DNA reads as TGTGCCAGCAGCTTAGATCGGGATAGCGGGGGGAGCTCCTACAATGAGCAGTTCTTC. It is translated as CASSLDRDSGGSSYNEQFF.

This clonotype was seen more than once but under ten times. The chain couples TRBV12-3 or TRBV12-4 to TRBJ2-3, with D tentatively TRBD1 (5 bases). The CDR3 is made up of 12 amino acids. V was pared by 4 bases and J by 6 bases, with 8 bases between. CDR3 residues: CASSWGQDTQYF. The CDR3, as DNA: TGTGCCAGCAGTTGGGGCCAGGATACGCAGTATTTT.

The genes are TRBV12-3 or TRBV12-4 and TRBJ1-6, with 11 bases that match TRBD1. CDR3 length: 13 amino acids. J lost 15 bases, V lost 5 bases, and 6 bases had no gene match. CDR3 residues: CASSVRDRGFLHF. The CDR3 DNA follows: TGTGCCAGCAGTGTCCGGGACAGGGGGTTCCTCCACTTT.

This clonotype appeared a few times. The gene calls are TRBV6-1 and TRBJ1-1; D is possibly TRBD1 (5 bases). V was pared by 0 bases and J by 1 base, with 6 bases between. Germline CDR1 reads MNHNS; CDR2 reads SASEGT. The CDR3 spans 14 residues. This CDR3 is CASSEADRNTEAFF. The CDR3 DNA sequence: TGTGCCAGCAGTGAAGCCGACAGGAACACTGAAGCTTTCTTT.

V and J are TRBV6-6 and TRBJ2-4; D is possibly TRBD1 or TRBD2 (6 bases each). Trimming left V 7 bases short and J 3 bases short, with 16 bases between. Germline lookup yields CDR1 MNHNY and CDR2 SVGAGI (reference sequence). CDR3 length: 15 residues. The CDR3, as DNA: TGTGCCAGCATCCCAAGGGGGGCAGGCAAAAACATTCAGTACTTC. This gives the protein CASIPRGAGKNIQYF.

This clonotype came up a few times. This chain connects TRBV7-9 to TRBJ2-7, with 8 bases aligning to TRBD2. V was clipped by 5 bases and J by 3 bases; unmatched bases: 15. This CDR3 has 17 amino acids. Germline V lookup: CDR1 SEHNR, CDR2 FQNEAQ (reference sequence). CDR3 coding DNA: TGTGCCAGCAGCCCCGGGGGGGTGATGGGACACTTCTACGAGCAGTACGTC. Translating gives CASSPGGVMGHFYEQYV.

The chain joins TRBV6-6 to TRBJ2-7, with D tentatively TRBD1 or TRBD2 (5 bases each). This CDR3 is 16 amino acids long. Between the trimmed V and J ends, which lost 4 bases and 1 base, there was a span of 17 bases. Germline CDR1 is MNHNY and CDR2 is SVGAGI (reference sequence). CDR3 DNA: TGTGCCAGCAGTTCCCTCGGGACCCCCTTATCCTACGAGCAGTACTTC. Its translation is CASSSLGTPLSYEQYF.

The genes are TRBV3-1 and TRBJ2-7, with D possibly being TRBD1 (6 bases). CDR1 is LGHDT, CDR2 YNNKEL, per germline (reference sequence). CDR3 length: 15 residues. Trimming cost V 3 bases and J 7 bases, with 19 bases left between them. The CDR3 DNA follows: TGTGCCAGCAGCCACTCCCGGGACAAGTTCGAAGAGCAGTACGTC. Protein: CASSHSRDKFEEQYV.

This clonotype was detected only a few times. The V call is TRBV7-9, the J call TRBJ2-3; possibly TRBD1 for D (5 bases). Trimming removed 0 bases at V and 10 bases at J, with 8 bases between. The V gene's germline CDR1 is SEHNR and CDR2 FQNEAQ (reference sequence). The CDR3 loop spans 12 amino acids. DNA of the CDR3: TGTGCCAGCAGCTTAGCAGGGGAATCGCAGTATTTT. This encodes CASSLAGESQYF.

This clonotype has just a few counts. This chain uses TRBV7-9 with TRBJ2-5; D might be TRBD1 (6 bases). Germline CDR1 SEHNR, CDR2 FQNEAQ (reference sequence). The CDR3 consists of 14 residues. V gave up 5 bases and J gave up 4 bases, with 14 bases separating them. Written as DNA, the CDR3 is TGTGCCAGCAGCCGCCGAGGGGGACGAGAGACCCAGTACTTC. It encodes CASSRRGGRETQYF.

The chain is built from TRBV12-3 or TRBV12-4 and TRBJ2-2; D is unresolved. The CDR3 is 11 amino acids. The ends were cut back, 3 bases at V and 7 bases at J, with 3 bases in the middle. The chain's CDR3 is CASSFNGELFF. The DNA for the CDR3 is TGTGCCAGCAGTTTTAACGGGGAGCTGTTTTTT.

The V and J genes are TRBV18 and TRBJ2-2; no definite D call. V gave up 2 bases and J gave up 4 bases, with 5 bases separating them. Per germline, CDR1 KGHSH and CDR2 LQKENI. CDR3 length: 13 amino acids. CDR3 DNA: TGTGCCAGCTCACCAACGGTCACCGGGGAGCTGTTTTTT. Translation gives CASSPTVTGELFF.

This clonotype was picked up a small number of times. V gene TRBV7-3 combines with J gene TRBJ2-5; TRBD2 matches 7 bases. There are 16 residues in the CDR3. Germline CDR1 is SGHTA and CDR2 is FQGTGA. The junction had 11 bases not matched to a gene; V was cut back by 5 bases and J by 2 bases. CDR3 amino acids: CASSPRRRGLQETQYF. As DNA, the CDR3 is TGTGCCAGCAGCCCTCGTAGGCGGGGGTTACAAGAGACCCAGTACTTC.

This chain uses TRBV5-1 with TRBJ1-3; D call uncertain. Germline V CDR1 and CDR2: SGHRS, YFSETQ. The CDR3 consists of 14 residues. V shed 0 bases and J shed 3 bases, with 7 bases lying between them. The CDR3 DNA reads TGCGCCAGCAGCTTGGCCTCCGGTGGAAACACCATATATTTT. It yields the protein CASSLASGGNTIYF.

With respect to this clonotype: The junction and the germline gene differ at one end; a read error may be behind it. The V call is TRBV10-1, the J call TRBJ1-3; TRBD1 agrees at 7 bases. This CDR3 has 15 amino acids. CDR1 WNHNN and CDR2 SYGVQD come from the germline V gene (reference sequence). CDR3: CASSEDRSSGHTIYF. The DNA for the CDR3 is TGCGCCAGCAGCGAGGACAGGAGCTCTGGACACACCATATATTTT.

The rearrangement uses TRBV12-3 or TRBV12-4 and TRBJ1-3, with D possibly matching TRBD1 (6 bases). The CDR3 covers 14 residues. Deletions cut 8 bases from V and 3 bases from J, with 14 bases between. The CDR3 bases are TGTGCCAGCCGGGAGGGGGTCGGTGGAAACACCATATATTTT. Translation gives CASREGVGGNTIYF.

The CDR3 sequence: CASSLGRDTGDQPQHF. The CDR3 DNA follows: TGTGCCAGCAGCTTAGGACGGGATACCGGGGATCAGCCCCAGCATTTT. The chain is built from TRBV7-9 and TRBJ1-5; D is undetermined. The ends were cut back, 1 base at V and 5 bases at J, with 15 bases in the middle. The CDR3 spans 16 residues. Per the germline V gene, CDR1 is SEHNR and CDR2 is FQNEAQ (reference sequence).

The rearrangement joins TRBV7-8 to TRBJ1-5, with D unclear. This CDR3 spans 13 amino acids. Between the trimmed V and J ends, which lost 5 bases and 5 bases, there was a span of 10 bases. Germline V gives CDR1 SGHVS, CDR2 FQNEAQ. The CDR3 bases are TGTGCCAGCAGCCGACTTATGGATCAGCCCCAGCATTTT. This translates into CASSRLMDQPQHF.

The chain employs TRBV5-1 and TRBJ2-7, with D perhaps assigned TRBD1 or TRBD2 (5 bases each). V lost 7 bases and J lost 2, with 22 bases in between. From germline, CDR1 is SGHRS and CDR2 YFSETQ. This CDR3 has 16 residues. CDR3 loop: CASGEGTPVGPYEQYF. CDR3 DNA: TGCGCCAGCGGAGAAGGGACCCCGGTCGGTCCCTACGAGCAGTACTTC.

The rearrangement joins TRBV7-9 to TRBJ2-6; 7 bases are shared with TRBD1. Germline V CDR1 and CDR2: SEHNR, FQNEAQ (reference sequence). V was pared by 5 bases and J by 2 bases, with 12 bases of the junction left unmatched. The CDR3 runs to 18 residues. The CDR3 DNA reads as TGTGCCAGCAGCCCCAGGGACAGTCGTTCGGCTGGGGCCAACGTCCTGACTTTC. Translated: CASSPRDSRSAGANVLTF.

As DNA, the CDR3 is TGTGCCAGCAGCCAAGATGTTGTGGCAGATACGCAGTATTTT. Translated, it gives CASSQDVVADTQYF. The chain combines TRBV4-2 with TRBJ2-3, with D hard to call. CDR3 length: 14 residues. V lost 0 bases and J lost 4, with 8 bases in between. Per germline, CDR1 LGHNA and CDR2 YNFKEQ.

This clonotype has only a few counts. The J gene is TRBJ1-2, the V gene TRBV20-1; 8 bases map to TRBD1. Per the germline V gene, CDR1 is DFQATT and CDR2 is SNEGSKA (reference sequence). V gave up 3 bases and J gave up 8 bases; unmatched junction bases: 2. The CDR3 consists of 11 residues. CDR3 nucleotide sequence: TGCAGTGCTAGTGGACAGGGAGGCTACACCTTC. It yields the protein CSASGQGGYTF.

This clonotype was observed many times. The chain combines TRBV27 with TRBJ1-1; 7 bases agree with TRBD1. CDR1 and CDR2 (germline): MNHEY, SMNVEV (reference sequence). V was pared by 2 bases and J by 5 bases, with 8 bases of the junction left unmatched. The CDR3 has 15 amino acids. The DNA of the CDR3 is TGTGCCAGCAGTTTAACAGGGGACGAGGGGACTGAAGCTTTCTTT. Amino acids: CASSLTGDEGTEAFF.

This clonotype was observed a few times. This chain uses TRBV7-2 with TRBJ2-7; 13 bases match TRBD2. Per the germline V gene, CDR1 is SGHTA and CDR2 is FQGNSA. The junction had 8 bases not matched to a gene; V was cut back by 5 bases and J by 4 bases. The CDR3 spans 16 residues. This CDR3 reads CASSPTSGGESYEQYV. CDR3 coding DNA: TGTGCCAGCAGCCCAACTAGCGGGGGGGAATCTTACGAGCAGTACGTC.